The 16 T cell receptor beta chains listed next were all sequenced from one sample in a study of blood T cell repertoires in COVID-19 (dated by TCRdb to between 2020 and 2021). The library was produced with the immunoSEQ multiplex PCR assay. Not all clones reach the TCRdb copy of this immuneACCESS table, which keeps in-frame sequences only. Checked studies attribute under half of the gap to unresolved V genes and leave the rest unexplained. Here the sample has approximately 200,000 clones; over 70% occur a single time. Together, the top ten hold roughly 3.7% of the sample. The sequenced sample was PBMCs or T cells enriched from blood (not recorded which). These receptors were obtained from a woman in her thirties who had been exposed to COVID-19.

Many counts were recorded for this clone. The rearrangement links TRBV5-4 to TRBJ1-4; TRBD1 agrees at 7 bases. The CDR3 covers 15 residues. The V segment lost 4 bases and the J segment 5 bases; nucleotides outside the gene matches: 8. The germline gives CDR1 SGHNT, CDR2 YYREEE (reference sequence). CDR3 sequence: CASSRQGGFNEKLFF. The DNA for the CDR3 is TGTGCCAGCAGCCGACAGGGAGGATTCAATGAAAAACTGTTTTTT.

V is TRBV19 and J is TRBJ2-1; maybe TRBD2 (5 bases). The CDR3 is 14 residues long. V lost 5 bases and J lost 6, with 14 bases in between. CDR1 and CDR2 (germline): LNHDA, SQIVND (reference sequence). The CDR3 here is CASSAPSRFNEQFF. The CDR3 coding sequence is TGTGCCAGTAGTGCTCCTAGCAGATTCAATGAGCAGTTCTTC.

The chain carries TRBV6-5 and TRBJ2-1; possible D gene TRBD2, 6 bases. The CDR3 has 13 amino acids. The germline V gene encodes CDR1 MNHEY and CDR2 SVGAGI. The ends were cut back, 8 bases at V and 6 bases at J, with 14 bases in the middle. For the CDR3, the DNA is TGTGCCAGCGCGGAGGGATCCCTCAATGAGCAGTTCTTC. Translated, it gives CASAEGSLNEQFF.

The rearrangement uses TRBV14 and TRBJ1-2; weak D call: TRBD1 (5 bases). CDR1 is SGHDN, CDR2 FVKESK, per germline. V lost 4 bases to trimming and J lost 8 bases, with 14 bases between them. The CDR3 spans 13 residues. The CDR3 region is CASSPRGGEGYTF. The DNA of the CDR3 is TGTGCCAGCAGCCCCCGTGGGGGGGAAGGCTACACCTTC.

Turning to this clone: Distinct nucleotide sequences in the sample also encode this CDR3. CDR3 region: CASSPEGQGYQPQHF. The CDR3 DNA reads TGTGCCAGCTCACCAGAGGGACAGGGTTACCAGCCCCAGCATTTT. This chain connects TRBV18 to TRBJ1-5; 9 nucleotides line up with TRBD1. The V gene end was trimmed by 2 bases and the J gene end by 7 bases; junction bases not matched to a gene: 6. This CDR3 is 15 amino acids long. The germline V gene has CDR1 KGHSH and CDR2 LQKENI.

The V and J genes are TRBV7-3 and TRBJ2-7; the D is unclear. Trimming left V 3 bases short and J 3 bases short, with 9 bases between. The CDR3 is 13 amino acids. From germline, CDR1 is SGHTA and CDR2 FQGTGA. DNA of the CDR3: TGTGCCAGCAGCTTGGCTGGCAGCTACGAGCAGTACTTC. This codes for CASSLAGSYEQYF.

The chain employs TRBV19 and TRBJ1-2, with a weak D call TRBD1 (5 bases). The CDR3 loop spans 14 amino acids. With 3 bases removed from V and 8 bases from J, the gap between germline ends came to 16 bases. Germline V CDR1 and CDR2: LNHDA, SQIVND (reference sequence). CDR3 in DNA: TGTGCCAGTAGTATTCGGGCAGGGATCGGCGGCTACACCTTC. This encodes CASSIRAGIGGYTF.

The chain recombines TRBV2 with TRBJ1-5; D gene uncertain. Germline V gives CDR1 SNHLY, CDR2 FYNNEI. The V and J ends lost 7 bases and 6 bases respectively, with 16 bases between them. The length of the CDR3 is 14 residues. CDR3 residues: CASKSLGVGQPQHF. CDR3 nucleotides: TGTGCCAGCAAGTCACTCGGGGTCGGTCAGCCCCAGCATTTT.

This chain uses TRBV5-4 with TRBJ2-1; 10 bases match TRBD2. CDR3 length: 16 residues. The V gene end was trimmed by 5 bases and the J gene end by 4 bases; junction bases not matched to a gene: 9. The V gene's germline CDR1 is SGHNT and CDR2 YYREEE (reference sequence). The chain's CDR3 is CASSMTSGRRYNEQFF. The CDR3 nucleotides are TGTGCCAGCAGTATGACTAGCGGGCGTAGGTACAATGAGCAGTTCTTC.

This chain connects TRBV5-1 to TRBJ1-1, with TRBD1 matching 9 bases. The V segment lost 3 bases and the J segment 1 base; nucleotides outside the gene matches: 7. Germline values: CDR1 SGHRS, CDR2 YFSETQ. This CDR3 has 16 amino acids. DNA for the CDR3: TGCGCCAGCAGCTGGGTTTACAGGGGGCGGAACACTGAAGCTTTCTTT. Translated: CASSWVYRGRNTEAFF.

This chain joins TRBV19 and TRBJ2-1; 8 bases are a match to TRBD2. Germline V gene data show CDR1 as LNHDA and CDR2 as SQIVND (reference sequence). V shed 4 bases, J shed 5 bases, and the junction held 10 bases outside the gene matches. The CDR3 sequence is 16 residues long. For the CDR3, the DNA is TGTGCCAGTAGTAGGAACATCCGGGGGGGACACAATGAGCAGTTCTTC. As protein: CASSRNIRGGHNEQFF. Drawing the rest from reference TRBV19 and TRBJ2-1, the complete variable domain is DGGITQSPKYLFRKEGQNVTLSCEQNLNHDAMYWYRQDPGQGLRLIYYSQIVNDFQKGDIAEGYSVSREKKESFPLTVTSAQKNPTAFYLCASSRNIRGGHNEQFFGPGTRLTVL.

The chain is built from TRBV9 and TRBJ2-3, with D perhaps TRBD1 (6 bases). V dropped 4 bases and J dropped 5 bases, with 17 bases sitting between them. This CDR3 spans 15 amino acids. CDR1 and CDR2 (germline): SGDLS, YYNGEE. CDR3 residues: CASSRYLLGGDTQYF. CDR3 nucleotide sequence: TGTGCCAGCAGCCGTTATTTACTAGGGGGAGATACGCAGTATTTT.

This sequence joins TRBV29-1 and TRBJ2-3; 7 bases map to TRBD2. Germline CDR1 SQVTM, CDR2 ANQGSEA. With V trimmed by 7 bases and J by 3 bases, 10 bases remained unmatched. The CDR3 spans 14 residues. The CDR3 protein is CSARRLAVTDTQYF. The CDR3 coding sequence is TGCAGCGCGAGAAGGCTAGCGGTAACAGATACGCAGTATTTT.

The chain recombines TRBV12-3 or TRBV12-4 with TRBJ1-6, with D maybe TRBD1 (6 bases). The CDR3 spans 13 residues. V was shortened by 4 bases and J by 7 bases, with 8 bases between the two germline ends. The CDR3 loop reads CASSSQGNSPLHF. In nucleotides, the CDR3 is TGTGCCAGCAGTTCCCAGGGGAATTCACCCCTCCACTTT.

This clone was seen only once. The V call is TRBV19, the J call TRBJ1-1; D perhaps matches TRBD1 (5 bases). Germline-derived CDR1 and CDR2 are LNHDA and SQIVND (reference sequence). V gave up 1 base and J gave up 3 bases, with 12 bases separating them. The CDR3 loop spans 15 amino acids. The CDR3 DNA sequence: TGTGCCAGTAGTATAGGGGGGGGTGGAGACACTGAAGCTTTCTTT. This codes for CASSIGGGGDTEAFF.

CDR3 in amino acids: CASSLEDVVTGGYTF. The CDR3 region has the DNA TGTGCCAGCAGCTTAGAGGATGTGGTGACGGGAGGCTACACCTTC. The V gene is TRBV7-9, the J gene TRBJ1-2; no definite D call. Per the germline V gene, CDR1 is SEHNR and CDR2 is FQNEAQ (reference sequence). The CDR3 is 15 residues long. The V end was cut by 1 base, the J end by 8 bases, with 17 bases between.